Listed below are T cell receptor beta chains from one sample, sequenced in a study of cytomegalovirus exposure and HLA in healthy donors. Assay: immunoSEQ multiplex PCR; the TCRdb copy retains only in-frame clones and omits some. This table holds approximately 140,000 clones, approximately 84% found once. Specimen: PBMCs. The receptors were sampled from a woman in her thirties in good health and CMV-seronegative. The CDR3 runs from the conserved cysteine through the conserved F or W. A D gene is named only where the DNA matches it firmly. Not every row has a clone size; where given, it reads once, few, many or a size class.

j_call | clone_size | v_call | d_call | cdr3_nt | cdr3_aa
TRBJ2-3 | - | TRBV7-2 | - | TGTGCCAGCGGGTTCGGGGGCACAGATACGCAGTATTTT | CASGFGGTDTQYF
TRBJ1-6 | - | TRBV4-1 | - | TGCGCCAGCAGACAGGATTGGGGTTCACCCCTCCACTTT | CASRQDWGSPLHF
TRBJ1-1 | - | TRBV28 | - | TGTGCCAGCAGTCGGAAGGGGTGGGGTGCTATGAACACTGAAGCTTTCTTT | CASSRKGWGAMNTEAFF
TRBJ2-7 | - | TRBV28 | - | TGTGCCAGCAGTTTATCTTCCGCCGGGGATAACGAGCAGTACTTC | CASSLSSAGDNEQYF
TRBJ1-2 | - | TRBV7-9 | TRBD1 | TGTGCCAGCAGCTGGGGGACAGGCTATGGCTACACCTTC | CASSWGTGYGYTF
TRBJ2-7 | - | TRBV29-1 | - | TGCAGCGTTCGAGTGGGCGGGATGGGCTCCTACGAGCAGTACTTC | CSVRVGGMGSYEQYF
TRBJ1-2 | few | TRBV28 | - | TGTGCCAGCAGGCCCGGAGAGTCAAACTATGGCTACACCTTC | CASRPGESNYGYTF
TRBJ2-1 | - | TRBV5-1 | TRBD2 | TGCGCCAGCAGCTTAGGAGCGGGACTAAACTACAATGAGCAGTTCTTC | CASSLGAGLNYNEQFF
TRBJ1-2 | - | TRBV6-4 | TRBD1 | TGTGCCAGCAGTGAGAGGACAGGCTGGCTACCATACACCTTC | CASSERTGWLPYTF
TRBJ1-2 | - | TRBV29-1 | TRBD1 | TGCAGCGGCCGGACAGGGGCCTATGGCTACACCTTC | CSGRTGAYGYTF
TRBJ1-6 | - | TRBV28 | - | TGTGCCAGCAGTCCCCAACAACATTCACCCCTCCACTTT | CASSPQQHSPLHF
TRBJ1-5 | - | TRBV9 | TRBD1 | TGTGCCAGCAGCGCGGGACAGCAAAATCAGCCCCAGCATTTT | CASSAGQQNQPQHF
TRBJ2-3 | - | TRBV7-2 | TRBD2 | TGTGCCAGCAGCTTAACTAGCGGGGGGGCCGGGTACAATTTGGATACGCAGTATTTT | CASSLTSGGAGYNLDTQYF
TRBJ1-4 | few | TRBV5-5 | - | TGTGCCAGCAGCCCCTACGAGGGAAAACTGTTTTTT | CASSPYEGKLFF
TRBJ1-5 | - | TRBV5-8 | - | TGTGCCAGCAGCCAGGCGGGCCGGAGCAATCAGCCCCAGCATTTT | CASSQAGRSNQPQHF
TRBJ1-6 | - | TRBV6-5 | - | TGTGCCAGCAGTTACCGGCCAGGCTCACCCCTCCACTTT | CASSYRPGSPLHF
TRBJ2-7 | - | TRBV5-1 | - | TGCGCCAGCAGCTTGGACAGGGTTTCCTACGAGCAGTACTTC | CASSLDRVSYEQYF
TRBJ2-1 | - | TRBV19 | - | TGTGCCAGTAGAGCTTTATCGGACAGAGACAATGAGCAGTTCTTC | CASRALSDRDNEQFF
TRBJ2-2 | - | TRBV28 | - | TGTGCCAGCAGTCCCAAATGGGAGCTGTTTTTT | CASSPKWELFF
TRBJ1-4 | - | TRBV18 | - | TGTGCCAGCTCACCAGGCCGCAGGAATGAAAAACTGTTTTTT | CASSPGRRNEKLFF
TRBJ2-1 | - | TRBV28 | - | TGTGCCAGCAGTTTATTCCTTACAGGCAGGCGAGAGCAGTTCTTC | CASSLFLTGRREQFF
TRBJ2-7 | - | TRBV5-1 | TRBD1 | TGCGCCAGCAGCTTGGGGACAGGCCGCTCCTACGAGCAGTACTTC | CASSLGTGRSYEQYF
TRBJ1-1 | - | TRBV4-1 | TRBD1 | TGCGCCAGCAGTACATACGGGACAGGGAAGAACACTGAAGCTTTCTTT | CASSTYGTGKNTEAFF
TRBJ1-4 | - | TRBV28 | - | TGTGCCAGCATAGGGGGTAATGAAAAACTGTTTTTT | CASIGGNEKLFF
TRBJ2-5 | - | TRBV5-1 | TRBD1 | TGCGCCAGCCAAGCGGGACAGGGTCCGGAGACCCAGTACTTC | CASQAGQGPETQYF
TRBJ1-2 | - | TRBV19 | TRBD1 | TGTGCCAGTAGCGAGGACAGGCCGAACTATGGCTACACCTTC | CASSEDRPNYGYTF
TRBJ1-1 | few | TRBV2 | - | TGTGCCAGCAGTGGTCTGGGGGCGAACACTGAAGCTTTCTTT | CASSGLGANTEAFF
TRBJ1-3 | - | TRBV28 | - | TGTGCCAGCAGTCTGGCCGACAGGAGCTCTGGAAACACCATATATTTT | CASSLADRSSGNTIYF
TRBJ2-7 | once | TRBV5-1 | TRBD1 | TGCGCCAGCAGCTCTACCGGACAGGGCTACGAGCAGTACTTC | CASSSTGQGYEQYF
TRBJ1-6 | - | TRBV7-9 | TRBD1 | TGTGCCAGCAGCTTAAAAGGGGGCGGTGATTCACCCCTCCACTTT | CASSLKGGGDSPLHF
TRBJ2-2 | once | TRBV5-1 | TRBD2 | TGCGCCAGCAACCCCGGTGCTAGCGGGGTCGCCGGGGAGCTGTTTTTT | CASNPGASGVAGELFF
TRBJ2-2 | many | TRBV2 | - | TGTGCCAGCCGGGTCACGAAGACCGGGGAGCTGTTTTTT | CASRVTKTGELFF
TRBJ1-1 | - | TRBV18 | - | TGTGCCAGCTCACCAAATTGGCAGATTGAAGCTTTCTTT | CASSPNWQIEAFF
TRBJ2-1 | - | TRBV4-1 | - | TGCGCCAGCAGCCAAGATGGGCCGCGTGAGCAGTTCTTC | CASSQDGPREQFF
TRBJ2-2 | - | TRBV5-5 | TRBD1 | TGTGCCAGCATGCTTCGAGGGGGCTGGGCCGGGGAGCTGTTTTTT | CASMLRGGWAGELFF
TRBJ2-1 | - | TRBV10-3 | TRBD2 | TGTGCCACGGGACTAGCGGGTGTCTCCTACAATGAGCAGTTCTTC | CATGLAGVSYNEQFF
TRBJ1-4 | - | TRBV5-1 | TRBD1 | TGCGCCAGCAGCTTAGACGACAGGGGGCACGGACGACTGTTTTTT | CASSLDDRGHGRLFF
TRBJ1-3 | - | TRBV1 | - | TGCACCAGCCGACAGGGCAGCTCTGGAAACACCATATATTTT | CTSRQGSSGNTIYF
TRBJ2-7 | - | TRBV7-2 | TRBD2 | TGTGCCAGCAGCTTAATCTCAGCGGGGGGGTACGAGCAGTACTTC | CASSLISAGGYEQYF
TRBJ2-2 | few | TRBV10-3 | - | TGTGCCATCAGTGAAGGTCGGGTGGTCACCGGGGAGCTGTTTTTT | CAISEGRVVTGELFF
TRBJ1-5 | - | TRBV21-1 | - | TGTGCCAGCAGCAAAAGAGAGGGGGAGTTGGGGACGAATCAGCCCCAGCATTTT | CASSKREGELGTNQPQHF
TRBJ1-1 | few | TRBV6-1 | TRBD1 | TGTGCCAGCGGAGCAGGGGGCACCGGTGAAGCTTTCTTT | CASGAGGTGEAFF
TRBJ2-3 | - | TRBV11-2 | - | TGTGCCAGCAGCTCTGTGGGGGCGGGCCCAGATACGCAGTATTTT | CASSSVGAGPDTQYF
TRBJ1-1 | few | TRBV7-9 | TRBD1 | TGTGCCAGCAGCCGACAAGGACAGGGCGGCACTGAAGCTTTCTTT | CASSRQGQGGTEAFF
TRBJ1-3 | few | TRBV13 | - | TGTGCCAGCAGCTTAGACAGTAGCTCTGGAAACACCATATATTTT | CASSLDSSSGNTIYF
TRBJ2-3 | - | TRBV2 | TRBD2 | TGTGCCAGCAGGAGCCAGCGGGGGGTGGCGGATACGCAGTATTTT | CASRSQRGVADTQYF
TRBJ1-6 | once | TRBV9 | - | TGTGCCAGCAGCGTAGCTACGGATTCACCCCTCCACTTT | CASSVATDSPLHF
TRBJ1-1 | - | TRBV27 | - | TGTGCCAGCAGTCCCATGCGGAACACTGAAGCTTTCTTT | CASSPMRNTEAFF
TRBJ1-4 | - | TRBV27 | - | TGTGCCAGCAGGGACGTACAGGAACGTGGTGAAAAACTGTTTTTT | CASRDVQERGEKLFF
TRBJ1-2 | - | TRBV19 | - | TGTGCCAGTAGTATCGGGATTCACGGCTATGGCTACACCTTC | CASSIGIHGYGYTF
TRBJ1-2 | - | TRBV27 | TRBD1 | TGTGCCAGCAGACGGGACAGGAAGATTTCAAACTATGGCTACACCTTC | CASRRDRKISNYGYTF
TRBJ2-2 | - | TRBV11-3 | - | TGTGCCAGCAGCTTCACTCGGGGGGCAGCGAACACCGGGGAGCTGTTTTTT | CASSFTRGAANTGELFF
TRBJ2-5 | - | TRBV18 | - | TGTGCCAGCTCACCCGGGATCCAAGAGACCCAGTACTTC | CASSPGIQETQYF